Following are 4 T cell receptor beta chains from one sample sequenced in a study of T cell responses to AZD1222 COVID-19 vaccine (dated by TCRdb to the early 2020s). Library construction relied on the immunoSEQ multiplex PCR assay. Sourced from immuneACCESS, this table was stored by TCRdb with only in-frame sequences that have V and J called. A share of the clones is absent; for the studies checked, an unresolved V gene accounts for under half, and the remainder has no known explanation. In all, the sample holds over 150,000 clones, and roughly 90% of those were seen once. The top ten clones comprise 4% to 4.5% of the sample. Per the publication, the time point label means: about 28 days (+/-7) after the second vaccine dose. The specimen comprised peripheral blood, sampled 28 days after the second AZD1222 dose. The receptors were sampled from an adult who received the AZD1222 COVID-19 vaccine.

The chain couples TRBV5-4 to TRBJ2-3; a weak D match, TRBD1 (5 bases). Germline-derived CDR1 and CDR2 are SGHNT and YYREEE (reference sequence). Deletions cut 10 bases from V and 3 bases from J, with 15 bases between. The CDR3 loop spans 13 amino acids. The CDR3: CASRAAKTDTQYF. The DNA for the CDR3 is TGTGCCTCCAGGGCGGCGAAGACAGATACGCAGTATTTT.

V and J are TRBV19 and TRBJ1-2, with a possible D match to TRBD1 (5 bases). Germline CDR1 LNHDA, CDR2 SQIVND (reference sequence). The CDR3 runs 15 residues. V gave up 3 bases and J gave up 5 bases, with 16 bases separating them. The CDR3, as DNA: TGTGCCAGTAGTATCACCATTCCGGGGGATTATGGCTACACCTTC. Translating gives CASSITIPGDYGYTF.

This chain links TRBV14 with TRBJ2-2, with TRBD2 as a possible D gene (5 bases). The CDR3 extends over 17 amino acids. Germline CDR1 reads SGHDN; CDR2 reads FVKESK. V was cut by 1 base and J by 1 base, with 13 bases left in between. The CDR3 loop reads CASSQAGRVGNTGELFF. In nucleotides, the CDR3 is TGTGCCAGCAGCCAAGCGGGAAGGGTAGGGAACACCGGGGAGCTGTTTTTT. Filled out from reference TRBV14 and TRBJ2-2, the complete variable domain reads EAGVTQFPSHSVIEKGQTVTLRCDPISGHDNLYWYRRVMGKEIKFLLHFVKESKQDESGMPNNRFLAERTGGTYSTLKVQPAELEDSGVYFCASSQAGRVGNTGELFFGEGSRLTVL.

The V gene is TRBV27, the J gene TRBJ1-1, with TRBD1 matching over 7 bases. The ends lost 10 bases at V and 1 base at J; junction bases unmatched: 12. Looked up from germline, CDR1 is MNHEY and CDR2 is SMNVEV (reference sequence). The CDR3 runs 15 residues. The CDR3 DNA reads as TGTGCCACCCAACGTACCTGGACAGGGAACACTGAAGCTTTCTTT. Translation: CATQRTWTGNTEAFF.